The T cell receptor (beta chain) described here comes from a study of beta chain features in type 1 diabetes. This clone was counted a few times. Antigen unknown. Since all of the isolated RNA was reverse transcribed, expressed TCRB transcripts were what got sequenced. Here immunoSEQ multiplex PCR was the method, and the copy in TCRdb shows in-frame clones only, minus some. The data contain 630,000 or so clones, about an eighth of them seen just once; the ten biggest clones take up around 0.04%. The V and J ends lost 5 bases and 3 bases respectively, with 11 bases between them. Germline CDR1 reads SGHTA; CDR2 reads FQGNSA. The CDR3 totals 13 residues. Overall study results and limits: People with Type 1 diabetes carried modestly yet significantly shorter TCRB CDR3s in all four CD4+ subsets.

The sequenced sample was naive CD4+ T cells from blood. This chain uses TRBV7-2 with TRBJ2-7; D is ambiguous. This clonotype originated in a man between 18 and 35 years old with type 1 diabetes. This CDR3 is CASSVPSGYEQYF. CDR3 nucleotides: TGTGCCAGCAGCGTCCCGAGTGGCTACGAGCAGTACTTC.